This note documents a single TCR beta chain sequence. Antigen specificity is unknown. The data stem from a study of T cell repertoires in cytomegalovirus infection. Looking at the study overall: Public signatures in TCR beta pointed to CMV infection and matching HLA type. General study findings and limits: Ex vivo, HLA-C-restricted CMV-specific TCR beta clonotypes prevailed over the rest of the response.

The CDR3 consists of 16 residues. V trimming: 6 bases; J trimming: 3 bases; junction bases outside the gene matches: 10. Germline CDR1 reads MNHNS; CDR2 reads SASEGT. MiXCR, applied by TCRdb to the reads, yields one record per CDR3 protein. Among approximately 100,000 distinct CDR3 sequences listed, 35% to 50% were seen once. This clonotype originated in a human donor in good health (CMV status not recorded). Some clones in this sample may be carry-over from other donors' samples. The V and J genes are TRBV6-1 and TRBJ2-1; TRBD1 matches 8 bases. Sequenced material: CD8+ T cells from cultured PBMCs, taken from culture after CMV antigen stimulation. The CDR3 sequence is CASRRSGQVGYNEQFF. The DNA of the CDR3 is TGTGCCAGCAGAAGGTCGGGACAGGTGGGCTACAATGAGCAGTTCTTC.